The clone carrying this TCR beta chain occurred many times. This entry comes from a study of patients and donors after allogeneic stem cell transplantation. MiXCR was run by TCRdb on the RT-PCR reads, yielding one entry per CDR3 protein. The sample yields almost 90,000 distinct CDR3 sequences, 4% to 5% seen once. The clonotype originates from a human donor who was either an allogeneic HSCT recipient or a stem cell or donor lymphocyte infusion donor (not recorded which). It is not recorded whose cells these are; they may come from a transplant donor. Sequenced: blood, either unsorted or a sorted T cell fraction (not recorded which).

The CDR3, as DNA: TGTGCCAGCAGCCGGGGGAGCCAGGTGAACACTGAAGCTTTCTTT. Translation gives CASSRGSQVNTEAFF. J is TRBJ1-1 and V is TRBV12-3 or TRBV12-4; D perhaps matches TRBD1 (5 bases). The CDR3 extends over 15 amino acids. Trimming left V 6 bases short and J 0 bases short, with 14 bases between.